This TCR beta chain was recorded in a study of OX40 agonist ivuxolimab in advanced cancers. Baseline, cycle 4 day 1, and cycle 7 day 1 were the blood sampling points. TCRdb keeps only in-frame clones here, not all; method: immunoSEQ multiplex PCR. This sample has about 68,000 clones; 84% occur once, and the top ten carry 1.5% to 2%. This CDR3 comprises 14 residues. The starting material was CD4+ or CD8+ T cells sorted from blood, obtained in a trial of the OX40 agonist ivuxolimab. The chain employs TRBV21-1 and TRBJ2-7; the D segment call TRBD1 is taken from the table without a DNA check. TRBV21-1 is designated a pseudogene. This sequence was found in an adult with an advanced solid tumor such as melanoma, head and neck, liver or kidney cancer. CDR3 bases: TGTGCCAGCAGCACGACAGGGCTTCGCTACGAGCAGTACTTC. Residues: CASSTTGLRYEQYF.